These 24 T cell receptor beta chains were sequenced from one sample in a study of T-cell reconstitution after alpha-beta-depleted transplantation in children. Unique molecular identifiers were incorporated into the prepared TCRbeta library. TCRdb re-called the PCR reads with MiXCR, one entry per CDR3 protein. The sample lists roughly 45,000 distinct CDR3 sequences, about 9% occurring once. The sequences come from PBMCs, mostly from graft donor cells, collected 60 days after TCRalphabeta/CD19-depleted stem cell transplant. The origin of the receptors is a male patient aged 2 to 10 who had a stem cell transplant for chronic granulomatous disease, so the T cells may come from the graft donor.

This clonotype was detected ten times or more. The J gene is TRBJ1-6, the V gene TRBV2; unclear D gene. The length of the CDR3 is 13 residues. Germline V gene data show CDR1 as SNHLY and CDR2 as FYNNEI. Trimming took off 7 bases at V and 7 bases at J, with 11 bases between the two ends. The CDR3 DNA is TGTGCCAGCAAGTCCGGGTCCAATTCACCCCTCCACTTT. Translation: CASKSGSNSPLHF.

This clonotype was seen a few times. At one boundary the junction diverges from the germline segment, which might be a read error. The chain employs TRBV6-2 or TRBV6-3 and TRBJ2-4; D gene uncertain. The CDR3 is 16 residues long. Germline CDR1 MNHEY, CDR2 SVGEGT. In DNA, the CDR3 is TGTGCCAGCAGCTACTCCCAGTCTTCGGCCAAAAACATTCAGTACTTC. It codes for CASSYSQSSAKNIQYF.

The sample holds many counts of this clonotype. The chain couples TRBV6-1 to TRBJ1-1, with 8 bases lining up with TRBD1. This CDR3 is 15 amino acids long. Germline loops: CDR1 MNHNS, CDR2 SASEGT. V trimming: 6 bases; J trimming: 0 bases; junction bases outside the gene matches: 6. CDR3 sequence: CASRPRGPMNTEAFF. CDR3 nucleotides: TGTGCCAGCAGGCCCAGGGGGCCTATGAACACTGAAGCTTTCTTT.

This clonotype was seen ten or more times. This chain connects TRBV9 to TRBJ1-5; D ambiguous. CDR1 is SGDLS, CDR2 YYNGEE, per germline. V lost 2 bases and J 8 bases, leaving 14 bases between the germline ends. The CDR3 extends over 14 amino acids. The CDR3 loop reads CASSVSPGLEPQHF. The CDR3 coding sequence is TGTGCCAGCAGCGTTTCTCCAGGTCTGGAGCCCCAGCATTTT.

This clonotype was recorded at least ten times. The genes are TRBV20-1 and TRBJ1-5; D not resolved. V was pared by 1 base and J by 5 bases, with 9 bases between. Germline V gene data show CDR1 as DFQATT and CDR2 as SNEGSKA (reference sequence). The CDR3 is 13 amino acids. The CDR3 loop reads CSARVGLDQPQHF. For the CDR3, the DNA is TGCAGTGCTAGAGTAGGGTTGGATCAGCCCCAGCATTTT.

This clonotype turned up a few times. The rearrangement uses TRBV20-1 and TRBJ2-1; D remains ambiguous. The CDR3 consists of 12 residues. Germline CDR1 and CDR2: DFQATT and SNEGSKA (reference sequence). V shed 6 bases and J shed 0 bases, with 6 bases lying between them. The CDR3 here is CSAPHSYNEQFF. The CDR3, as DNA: TGCAGTGCCCCCCACTCCTACAATGAGCAGTTCTTC.

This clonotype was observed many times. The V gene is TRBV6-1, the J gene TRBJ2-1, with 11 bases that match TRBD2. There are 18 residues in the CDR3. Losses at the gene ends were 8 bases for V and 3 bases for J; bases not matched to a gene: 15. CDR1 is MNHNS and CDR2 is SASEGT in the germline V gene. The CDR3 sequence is CASGVVAGGYSRYNEQFF. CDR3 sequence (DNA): TGTGCCAGCGGGGTCGTAGCGGGAGGGTACAGTCGCTACAATGAGCAGTTCTTC.

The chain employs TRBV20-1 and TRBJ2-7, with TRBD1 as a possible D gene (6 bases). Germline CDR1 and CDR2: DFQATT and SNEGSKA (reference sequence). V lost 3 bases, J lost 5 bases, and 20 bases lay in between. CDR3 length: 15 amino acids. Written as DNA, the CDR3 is TGCAGTGCTAGTCGAGTCGGGTCAGGGGCCCACGAGCAGTACTTC. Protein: CSASRVGSGAHEQYF.

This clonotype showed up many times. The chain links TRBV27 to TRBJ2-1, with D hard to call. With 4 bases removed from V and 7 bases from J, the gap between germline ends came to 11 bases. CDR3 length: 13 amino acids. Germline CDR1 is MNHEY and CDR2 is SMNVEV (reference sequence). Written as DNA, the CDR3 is TGTGCCAGCAGTTGGACCCGTGGGAATGAGCAGTTCTTC. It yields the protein CASSWTRGNEQFF.

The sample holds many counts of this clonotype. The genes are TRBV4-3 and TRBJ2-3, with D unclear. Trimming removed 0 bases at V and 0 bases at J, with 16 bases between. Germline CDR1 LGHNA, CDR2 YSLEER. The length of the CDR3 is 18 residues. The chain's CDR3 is CASSQEENWESSTDTQYF. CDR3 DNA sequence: TGCGCCAGCAGCCAAGAAGAAAACTGGGAATCTAGCACAGATACGCAGTATTTT.

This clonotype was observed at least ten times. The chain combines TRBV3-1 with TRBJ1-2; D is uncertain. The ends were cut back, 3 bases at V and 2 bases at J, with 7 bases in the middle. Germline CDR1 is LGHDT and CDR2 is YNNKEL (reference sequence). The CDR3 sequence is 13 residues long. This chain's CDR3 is CASSQSQNYGYTF. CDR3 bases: TGTGCCAGCAGCCAGTCGCAGAACTATGGCTACACCTTC.

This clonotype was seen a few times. The CDR3 loop reads CASRRTGSTDTQYF. The DNA for the CDR3 is TGTGCCAGCAGGCGGACAGGGAGCACAGATACGCAGTATTTT. This rearrangement joins TRBV14 to TRBJ2-3, with 8 bases lining up with TRBD1. The V gene end was trimmed by 6 bases and the J gene end by 0 bases; junction bases not matched to a gene: 2. Looked up from germline, CDR1 is SGHDN and CDR2 is FVKESK. This CDR3 contains 14 residues.

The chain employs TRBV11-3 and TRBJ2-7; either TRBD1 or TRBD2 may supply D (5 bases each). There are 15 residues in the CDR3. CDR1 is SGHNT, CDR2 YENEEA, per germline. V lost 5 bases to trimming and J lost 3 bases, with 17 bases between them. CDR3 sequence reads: CASSLGSGPLYEQYF. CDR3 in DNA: TGTGCCAGCAGCCTAGGATCGGGACCTCTCTACGAGCAGTACTTC.

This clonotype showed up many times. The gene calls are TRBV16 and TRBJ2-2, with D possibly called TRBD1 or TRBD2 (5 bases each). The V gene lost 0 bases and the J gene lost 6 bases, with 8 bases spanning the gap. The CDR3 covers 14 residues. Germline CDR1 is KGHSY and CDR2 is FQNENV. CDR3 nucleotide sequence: TGTGCCAGCAGCCAATCAGGGACCTCCGGGGAGCTGTTTTTT. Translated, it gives CASSQSGTSGELFF.

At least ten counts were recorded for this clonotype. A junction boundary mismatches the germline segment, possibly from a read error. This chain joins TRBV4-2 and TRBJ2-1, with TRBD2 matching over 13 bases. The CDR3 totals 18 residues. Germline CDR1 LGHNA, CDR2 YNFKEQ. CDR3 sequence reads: CASSQGTSGVSSYNEQFF. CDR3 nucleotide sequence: TGTGCCAGCAGTCAAGGGACTAGCGGGGTCAGCTCCTACAATGAGCAGTTCTTC.

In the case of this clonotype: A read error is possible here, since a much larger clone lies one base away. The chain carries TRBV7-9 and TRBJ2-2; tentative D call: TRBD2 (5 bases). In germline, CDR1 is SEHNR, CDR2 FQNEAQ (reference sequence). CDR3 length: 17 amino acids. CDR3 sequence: CASSLPGALLNTGELSF. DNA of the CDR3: TGTGCCAGCAGCTTACCCGGAGCTTTGTTGAACACCGGGGAGCTGTCTTTT.

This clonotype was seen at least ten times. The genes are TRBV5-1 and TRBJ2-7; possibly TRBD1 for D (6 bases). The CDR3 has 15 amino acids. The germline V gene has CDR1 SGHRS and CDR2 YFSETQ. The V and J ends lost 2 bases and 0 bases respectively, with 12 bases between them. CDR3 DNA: TGCGCCAGCAGCTTTACAGGGCAGAGCTCCTACGAGCAGTACTTC. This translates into CASSFTGQSSYEQYF.

CDR3 in amino acids: CASSSSGTTSYNEQFF. DNA of the CDR3: TGTGCCAGCAGTTCAAGTGGGACTACCTCCTACAATGAGCAGTTCTTC. This chain connects TRBV7-2 to TRBJ2-1, with 7 bases aligning to TRBD2. The CDR3 runs 16 residues. CDR1 SGHTA and CDR2 FQGNSA come from the germline V gene. With V trimmed by 6 bases and J by 0 bases, 8 bases remained unmatched.

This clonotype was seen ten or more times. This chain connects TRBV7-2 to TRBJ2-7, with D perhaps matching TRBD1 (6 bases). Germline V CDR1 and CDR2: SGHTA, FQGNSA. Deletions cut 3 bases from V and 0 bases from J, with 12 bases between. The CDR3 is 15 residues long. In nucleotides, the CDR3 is TGTGCCAGCAGCTTTGGGACACTGAGCTCCTACGAGCAGTACTTC. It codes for CASSFGTLSSYEQYF.

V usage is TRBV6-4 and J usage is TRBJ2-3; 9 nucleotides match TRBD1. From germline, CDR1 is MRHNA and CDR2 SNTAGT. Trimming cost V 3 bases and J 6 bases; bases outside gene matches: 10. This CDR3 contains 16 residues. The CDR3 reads CASSEFPGTGSDTQYF. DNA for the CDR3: TGTGCCAGCAGTGAATTCCCCGGGACAGGGAGCGATACGCAGTATTTT.

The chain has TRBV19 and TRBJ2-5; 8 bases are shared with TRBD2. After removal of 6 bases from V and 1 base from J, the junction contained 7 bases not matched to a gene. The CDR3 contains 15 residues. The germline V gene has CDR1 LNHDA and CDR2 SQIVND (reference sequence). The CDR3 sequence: CASSPGGPLQETQYF. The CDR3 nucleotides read TGTGCCAGTAGCCCGGGGGGGCCACTCCAAGAGACCCAGTACTTC.

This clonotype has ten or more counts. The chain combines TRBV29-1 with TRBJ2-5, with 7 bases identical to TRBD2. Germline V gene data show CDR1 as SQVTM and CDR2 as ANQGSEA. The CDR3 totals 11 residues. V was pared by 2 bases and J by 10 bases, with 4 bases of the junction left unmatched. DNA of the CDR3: TGCAGCGTTGAACCTGTAGCGGGCCAGTACTTC. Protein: CSVEPVAGQYF.

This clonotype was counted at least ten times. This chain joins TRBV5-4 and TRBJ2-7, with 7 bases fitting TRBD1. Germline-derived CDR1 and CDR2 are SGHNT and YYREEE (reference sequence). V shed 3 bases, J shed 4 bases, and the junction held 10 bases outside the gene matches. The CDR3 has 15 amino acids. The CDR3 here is CASSSTDRVLYEQYF. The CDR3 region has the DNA TGTGCCAGCAGCTCGACTGACAGGGTTCTATACGAGCAGTACTTC. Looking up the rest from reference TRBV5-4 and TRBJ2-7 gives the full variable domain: ETGVTQSPTHLIKTRGQQVTLRCSSQSGHNTVSWYQQALGQGPQFIFQYYREEENGRGNFPPRFSGLQFPNYSSELNVNALELDDSALYLCASSSTDRVLYEQYFGPGTRLTVT.

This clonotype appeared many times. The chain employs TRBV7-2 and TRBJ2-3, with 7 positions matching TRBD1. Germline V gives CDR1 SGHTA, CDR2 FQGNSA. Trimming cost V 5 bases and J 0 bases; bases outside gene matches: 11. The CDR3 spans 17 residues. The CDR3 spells CASSLGQLTSSTDTQYF. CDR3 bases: TGTGCCAGCAGCCTGGGACAGCTAACCTCTAGCACAGATACGCAGTATTTT.